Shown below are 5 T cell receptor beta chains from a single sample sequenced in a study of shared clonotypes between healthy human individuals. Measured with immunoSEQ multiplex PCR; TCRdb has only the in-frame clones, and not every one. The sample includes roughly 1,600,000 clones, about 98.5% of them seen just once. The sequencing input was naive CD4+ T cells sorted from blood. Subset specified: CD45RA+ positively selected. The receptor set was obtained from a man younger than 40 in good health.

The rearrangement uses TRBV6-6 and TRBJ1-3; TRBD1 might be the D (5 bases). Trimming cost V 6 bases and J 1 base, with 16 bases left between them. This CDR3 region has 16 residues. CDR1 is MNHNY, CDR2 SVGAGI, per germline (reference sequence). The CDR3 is CASRSGTALSGNTIYF. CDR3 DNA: TGTGCCAGCAGATCAGGGACGGCGCTTTCTGGAAACACCATATATTTT.

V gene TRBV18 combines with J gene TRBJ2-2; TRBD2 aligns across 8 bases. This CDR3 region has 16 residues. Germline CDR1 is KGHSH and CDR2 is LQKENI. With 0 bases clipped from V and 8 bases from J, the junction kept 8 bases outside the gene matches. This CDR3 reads CASSPPAPAGVGELFF. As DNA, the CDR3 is TGTGCCAGCTCACCACCGGCCCCAGCGGGAGTAGGGGAGCTGTTTTTT. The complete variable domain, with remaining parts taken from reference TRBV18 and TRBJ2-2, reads NAGVMQNPRHLVRRRGQEARLRCSPMKGHSHVYWYRQLPEEGLKFMVYLQKENIIDESGMPKERFSAEFPKEGPSILRIQQVVRGDSAAYFCASSPPAPAGVGELFFGEGSRLTVL.

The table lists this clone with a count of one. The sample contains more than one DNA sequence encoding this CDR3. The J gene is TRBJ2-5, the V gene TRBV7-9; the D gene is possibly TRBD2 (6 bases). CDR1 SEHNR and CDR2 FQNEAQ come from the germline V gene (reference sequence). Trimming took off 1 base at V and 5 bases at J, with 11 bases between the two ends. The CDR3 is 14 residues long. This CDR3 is CASSLVGGGETQYF. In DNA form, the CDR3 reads TGTGCCAGCAGCTTAGTGGGAGGAGGCGAGACCCAGTACTTC.

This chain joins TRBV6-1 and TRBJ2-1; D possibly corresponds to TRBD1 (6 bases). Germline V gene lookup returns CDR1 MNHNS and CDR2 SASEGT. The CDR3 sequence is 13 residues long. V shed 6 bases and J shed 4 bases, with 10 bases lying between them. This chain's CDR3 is CASRATGYNEQFF. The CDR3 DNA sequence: TGTGCCAGCAGGGCCACAGGGTACAATGAGCAGTTCTTC.

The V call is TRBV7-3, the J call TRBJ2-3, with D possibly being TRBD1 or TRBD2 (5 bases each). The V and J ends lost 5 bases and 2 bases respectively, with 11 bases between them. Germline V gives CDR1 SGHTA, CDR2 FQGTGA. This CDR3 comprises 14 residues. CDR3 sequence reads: CASSPWGITDTQYF. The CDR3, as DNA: TGTGCCAGCAGCCCGTGGGGGATCACAGATACGCAGTATTTT.